Sequencing of this TCR beta chain was carried out in a study of CD8+ T cells in alopecia areata. TCR sequencing used cDNA made by reverse transcription of extracted RNA. Clones were sequenced by immunoSEQ multiplex PCR, and TCRdb holds only the in-frame ones, with some missing. In the table there are around 250,000 clones, roughly two thirds of which are singletons. This clone showed up just a few times. The CDR3 spans 14 residues. The germline V and J ends were trimmed by 5 bases and 1 base, with 11 bases remaining between them. CDR1 and CDR2 (germline): SGHAT, FQNNGV. This specimen was CD4+ T cells sorted from blood, taken at week 0. The sequence came from a human donor with alopecia areata. V gene TRBV11-2 combines with J gene TRBJ2-5; D might be TRBD1 (6 bases). The CDR3, as DNA: TGTGCCAGCAGCCAACAGGGTTTCCAAGAGACCCAGTACTTC. Its translation is CASSQQGFQETQYF.